This is a list of T cell receptor beta chains from one sample in a study of blood T cell repertoires in COVID-19. TCRdb's copy holds only in-frame clones and misses some; the assay was immunoSEQ multiplex PCR. The repertoire holds approximately 300,000 clones, with 80% to 90% as singletons. The sample was PBMCs or T cells enriched from blood (not recorded which). The source is a woman younger than 35 who had recovered from COVID-19. The CDR3 runs from the conserved cysteine through the conserved F or W. Each record gives: clone size, V gene, J gene, D gene, CDR3 DNA, CDR3 protein. The D gene is left open where the match is weak. Clone size appears in some rows only: once, few, many, or a class for an expanded clone.

>-|TRBV30|TRBJ2-1|TRBD1
TGTGCCTGGAGTGGGTCCCCGGGACAGGGTGAGGGCGGGCCAAGCTCCTACAATGAGCAGTTCTTC
CAWSGSPGQGEGGPSSYNEQFF
>once|TRBV19|TRBJ1-1|TRBD1
TGTGCCAGTAGTATAGCACAGGGGAGGACTGAAGCTTTCTTT
CASSIAQGRTEAFF
>-|TRBV27|TRBJ2-5|TRBD1
TGTGCCAGCAGTCTTCTCCCATCCGGGACAGGAAAAGAGACCCAGTACTTC
CASSLLPSGTGKETQYF
>-|TRBV28|TRBJ2-1|-
TGTGCCAGCAGTTTCGACAGTTACAATGAGCAGTTCTTC
CASSFDSYNEQFF
>-|TRBV11-2|TRBJ2-7|-
TGTGCCAGCAGCTTAGGACAGGGCCAGGGAGGCGAGCAGTACTTC
CASSLGQGQGGEQYF
>-|TRBV4-2|TRBJ2-2|-
TGTGCCAGCAGCCAACAGGAGACAGGAATTTTGGGTAACACCGGGGAGCTGTTTTTT
CASSQQETGILGNTGELFF
>-|TRBV7-9|TRBJ1-4|-
TGTGCCAGCAGCTTAGGGCTTACAGCAAATCGGGGTATTGAAAAACTGTTTTTT
CASSLGLTANRGIEKLFF
>-|TRBV19|TRBJ1-1|-
TGTGCCAGTAGTATAGATGGGGGCAGGAAAGCTGAAGCTTTCTTT
CASSIDGGRKAEAFF
>few|TRBV5-1|TRBJ1-3|-
TGCGCCAGCAGCTTGGGCGGTCCTGCTGGAAACACCATATATTTT
CASSLGGPAGNTIYF
>few|TRBV6-5|TRBJ2-2|-
TGTGCCAGCAGTTACCCAGATAACACCGGGGAGCTGTTTTTT
CASSYPDNTGELFF
>-|TRBV5-1|TRBJ2-4|-
TGCGCCAGCAGCTTGGTCGGGAACATTCAGTACTTC
CASSLVGNIQYF
>-|TRBV12-3/TRBV12-4|TRBJ1-1|-
TGTGCCAGCAGTTTAACAGTGAACACTGAAGCTTTCTTT
CASSLTVNTEAFF
>-|TRBV4-1|TRBJ2-7|TRBD1
TGCGCCAGCAGCCAAGGATACGTGGACAGGGGATCCTACGAGCAGTACTTC
CASSQGYVDRGSYEQYF
>-|TRBV3-1/TRBV3-2|TRBJ1-3|-
TGTGCCAGCAGCCACGCGGGGCCGGTATCCTTT
CASSHAGPVSF
>few|TRBV30|TRBJ1-5|-
TGTGCCTGGACAGTAACGGGACAGCCCCAGCATTTT
CAWTVTGQPQHF
>once|TRBV9|TRBJ1-2|TRBD1
TGTGCCAGCAGCGTAGGCCAGGGGGCTCGATATGGCTACACCTTC
CASSVGQGARYGYTF
>few|TRBV5-4|TRBJ1-2|-
TGTGCCAGCAGCTTGTACGATCGCGGCTATGGCTACACCTTC
CASSLYDRGYGYTF
>-|TRBV11-2|TRBJ2-3|-
TGTGCCAGCAGCTTAGGGGTAGGGGGGGTCACAGATACGCAGTATTTT
CASSLGVGGVTDTQYF
>-|TRBV11-2|TRBJ2-1|TRBD2
TGTGCCAGCAGCTCGACTAGCGGGTGGAGCTCCTACAATGAGCAGTTCTTC
CASSSTSGWSSYNEQFF
>-|TRBV19|TRBJ1-5|-
TGTGCCAGTAGTATTCAGGGCCTAACGGGCAATCAGCCCCAGCATTTT
CASSIQGLTGNQPQHF
>once|TRBV20-1|TRBJ1-2|-
TGCAGTGCTAGCCCCAGCTATGGCTACACCTTC
CSASPSYGYTF
>-|TRBV5-8|TRBJ1-5|-
TGTGCCAGCAGCTTTGCCCCTCTCTCAAGGGGTAGCAATCAGCCCCAGCATTTT
CASSFAPLSRGSNQPQHF
>-|TRBV10-3|TRBJ2-2|TRBD2
TGTGCCATCAAACCAGGGACTAGCGGCACCGGGGAGCTGTTTTTT
CAIKPGTSGTGELFF
>-|TRBV5-1|TRBJ2-4|-
TGCGCCAGCAGCTTGGCCCTAAGAGAGGCCGACGCCAAAAACATTCAGTACTTC
CASSLALREADAKNIQYF
>-|TRBV30|TRBJ1-5|-
TGTGCCTGGAGTGTCGGGGGAGGCAATCAGCCCCAGCATTTT
CAWSVGGGNQPQHF
>-|TRBV28|TRBJ1-1|-
TGTGCCAGCATTGATTACAGGGAAGCAGCTTTCTTT
CASIDYREAAFF
>-|TRBV30|TRBJ1-1|-
TGTGCCTGGAGTGGATCAATGGGGGGTAACACTGAAGCTTTCTTT
CAWSGSMGGNTEAFF
>-|TRBV28|TRBJ1-5|-
TGTGCCAGCAGTTTGGGACAAATCAATCAGCCCCAGCATTTT
CASSLGQINQPQHF
>-|TRBV7-9|TRBJ1-2|TRBD1
TGTGCCAGCAGCTTAGACCGGGACAGGGGAATCTATGGCTACACCTTC
CASSLDRDRGIYGYTF
>-|TRBV6-5|TRBJ1-3|-
TGTGCCAGCAGTTACTCCACGGGAGTCTCTGGAAACACCATATATTTT
CASSYSTGVSGNTIYF
>once|TRBV19|TRBJ1-1|TRBD1
TGTGCCAGTAGTATCAACAGGGGGCAGACTGAAGCTTTCTTT
CASSINRGQTEAFF
>-|TRBV13|TRBJ2-3|TRBD2
TGTGCCAGCAGCATAAAAGCCGGGACTAGCGTTACAGATACGCAGTATTTT
CASSIKAGTSVTDTQYF
>once|TRBV18|TRBJ2-3|-
TGTGCCAGCTCACCGCCCCTAAGGGGGTATAGCACAGATACGCAGTATTTT
CASSPPLRGYSTDTQYF
>-|TRBV28|TRBJ1-1|-
TGTGCCAGCAGTTTCAACTTGAACACTGAAGCTTTCTTT
CASSFNLNTEAFF
>-|TRBV3-1/TRBV3-2|TRBJ1-1|-
TGTGCCAGCAGCCAAATAGAGGACACTGAAGCTTTCTTT
CASSQIEDTEAFF
>once|TRBV10-3|TRBJ2-1|TRBD2
TGTGCCATCAGGCCGGGACTAGCGGACAATGAGCAGTTCTTC
CAIRPGLADNEQFF
>once|TRBV3-1/TRBV3-2|TRBJ2-7|-
TGTGCCAGCAGCCACGAAAGGTGGGCCGAGCAGTACTTC
CASSHERWAEQYF
>-|TRBV7-8|TRBJ1-2|TRBD1
TGTGCCAGCAGCTTAAGGACAGGGAAGCTCGGCTACACCTTC
CASSLRTGKLGYTF
>-|TRBV3-1/TRBV3-2|TRBJ1-2|-
TGTGCCAGCAGCCAAGATCTGGGAGCTAACTATGGCTACACCTTC
CASSQDLGANYGYTF
>-|TRBV5-6|TRBJ2-3|TRBD2
TGTGCCAGCAGCTTGACCATGGGGACTAGAAGTGGTGCAGATACGCAGTATTTT
CASSLTMGTRSGADTQYF